These 18 T cell receptor beta chains were sequenced from one sample in a study of T cells in localized non-small cell lung cancer. Assay used: immunoSEQ multiplex PCR; TCRdb lists only in-frame clones, some missing. The table has thousands of clones, 30% to 40% seen once. Sequenced here: lung tumor tissue, sampled before any cancer treatment. The receptors come from a female donor older than 55 with stage I lung adenocarcinoma.

This chain connects TRBV28 to TRBJ1-1; 7 bases agree with TRBD1. The J segment lost 0 bases and the V segment lost 4 bases, leaving 2 bases of the junction unmatched. The CDR3 contains 14 residues. Germline values: CDR1 MDHEN, CDR2 SYDVKM. CDR3 residues: CASSSTGLNTEAFF. DNA of the CDR3: TGTGCCAGCAGTTCGACAGGGCTGAACACTGAAGCTTTCTTT.

As DNA, the CDR3 is TGTGCCAGCAGTTGGGGCAGGGACAGCAATCAGCCCCAGCATTTT. Translating gives CASSWGRDSNQPQHF. The V gene is TRBV6-7, the J gene TRBJ1-5; weak D call: TRBD1 (5 bases). TRBV6-7 falls under the ORF class, with uncertain function. V lost 4 bases to trimming and J lost 1 base, with 11 bases between them. The CDR3 is 15 amino acids.

The chain is built from TRBV19 and TRBJ1-5; D is undetermined. Deletions cut 5 bases from V and 6 bases from J, with 11 bases between. The germline V gene has CDR1 LNHDA and CDR2 SQIVND (reference sequence). This CDR3 spans 13 amino acids. The CDR3 reads CASSQARGQPQHF. Here the CDR3 DNA reads TGTGCCAGTAGTCAGGCCCGCGGTCAGCCCCAGCATTTT.

This clone was detected only a few times. The gene calls are TRBV28 and TRBJ1-1, with D maybe TRBD1 (6 bases). The CDR3 consists of 15 residues. The V gene's germline CDR1 is MDHEN and CDR2 SYDVKM. V lost 9 bases, J lost 11 bases, and 28 bases lay in between. In DNA form, the CDR3 reads TGTGCCAGTCTCCCCGGGACACCCGATCTAAGGTGGGCTTTCTTT. It encodes CASLPGTPDLRWAFF.

The table lists this clone with a few counts. This sequence joins TRBV12-5 and TRBJ2-3, with D perhaps matching TRBD1 (5 bases). Germline values: CDR1 LGHNT, CDR2 FRNRAP. The CDR3 covers 13 residues. The CDR3 DNA reads as TGTGCCAGCAACTTCCAGGGTACAGATACGCAGTATTTT. As protein: CASNFQGTDTQYF.

In its sample, this clone was seen a few times. The chain has TRBV6-7 and TRBJ1-2; the match to TRBD1 covers 10 bases. TRBV6-7 has ORF status, its function being uncertain. V lost 5 bases, J lost 14 bases, and 11 bases stayed unmatched. The length of the CDR3 is 13 residues. CDR3 protein: CASSEGFRDRGTF. The DNA for the CDR3 is TGTGCCAGCAGTGAAGGATTCCGGGACAGGGGTACCTTC.

V gene TRBV30 combines with J gene TRBJ2-4; D remains ambiguous. The CDR3 consists of 13 residues. V was trimmed by 1 base and J by 0 bases, leaving 4 bases between them. Germline V CDR1 and CDR2: GTSNPN, SVGIG (reference sequence). DNA of the CDR3: TGTGCCTGGAGTGCCCTAGCCAAAAACATTCAGTACTTC. Translated, it gives CAWSALAKNIQYF.

V is TRBV30 and J is TRBJ1-1, with TRBD1 as a possible D gene (6 bases). Germline assignment: CDR1 GTSNPN and CDR2 SVGIG (reference sequence). V was shortened by 0 bases and J by 8 bases, with 13 bases between the two germline ends. The CDR3 covers 13 residues. The CDR3 region is CAWSVKGGMEAFF. CDR3 DNA sequence: TGTGCCTGGAGTGTAAAGGGGGGGATGGAAGCTTTCTTT. The entire variable domain, with the rest obtained from reference TRBV30 and TRBJ1-1, is as follows: SQTIHQWPATLVQPVGSPLSLECTVEGTSNPNLYWYRQAAGRGLQLLFYSVGIGQISSEVPQNLSASRPQDRQFILSSKKLLLSDSGFYLCAWSVKGGMEAFFGQGTRLTVV.

The rearrangement uses TRBV18 and TRBJ2-6; 9 nucleotides line up with TRBD2. The V gene's germline CDR1 is KGHSH and CDR2 LQKENI. This CDR3 contains 19 residues. Trimming at V came to 3 bases and at J to 0 bases, leaving 9 bases not matched to a gene. The CDR3 DNA follows: TGTGCCAGCTCACCCGTTGGGACTAGCCCTATCTCTGGGGCCAACGTCCTGACTTTC. Protein: CASSPVGTSPISGANVLTF.

This rearrangement joins TRBV5-1 to TRBJ2-3; 8 nucleotides align to TRBD1. Losses at the gene ends were 4 bases for V and 6 bases for J; bases not matched to a gene: 7. Germline V lookup: CDR1 SGHRS, CDR2 YFSETQ. The CDR3 spans 14 residues. CDR3: CASSPDRADDTQYF. In DNA, the CDR3 is TGCGCCAGCAGCCCGGACAGGGCAGATGATACGCAGTATTTT.

V is TRBV10-2 and J is TRBJ2-3; 10 bases are a match to TRBD1. CDR1 is WSHSY and CDR2 is SAAADI in the germline V gene. This CDR3 region has 17 residues. V trimming: 4 bases; J trimming: 1 base; junction bases outside the gene matches: 8. Here the CDR3 DNA reads TGCGCCAGCAGTGCATCGACAGGGGGCTATGGCACAGATACGCAGTATTTT. Its protein is CASSASTGGYGTDTQYF.

In this sample, this clone is large. The genes are TRBV11-3 and TRBJ2-3; the D gene could be TRBD1 or TRBD2 (6 bases each). V dropped 2 bases and J dropped 2 bases, with 11 bases sitting between them. CDR1 and CDR2 (germline): SGHNT, YENEEA. The CDR3 has 15 residues. CDR3 in amino acids: CASSLIPGATDTQYF. The CDR3 nucleotides read TGTGCCAGCAGCTTAATACCGGGGGCCACAGATACGCAGTATTTT.

The chain uses TRBV10-2 and TRBJ2-2; 8 bases are shared with TRBD2. V lost 6 bases, J lost 1 base, and 4 bases stayed unmatched. Germline lookup yields CDR1 WSHSY and CDR2 SAAADI. The CDR3 loop spans 15 amino acids. The DNA for the CDR3 is TGCGCCAGCAGAGCGGGGGCCTTGAACACCGGGGAGCTGTTTTTT. Amino acid sequence: CASRAGALNTGELFF.

The V and J genes are TRBV29-1 and TRBJ1-3; D is uncertain. Germline V gene sequence: CDR1 SQVTM, CDR2 ANQGSEA. Trimming shortened V by 7 bases and J by 1 base, and 14 bases separated the two germline ends. The CDR3 is made up of 14 amino acids. The CDR3 loop is CSASPGLSGNTIYF. Written as DNA, the CDR3 is TGCAGCGCCTCGCCCGGGCTATCTGGAAACACCATATATTTT. The full variable domain, its missing parts supplied by reference TRBV29-1 and TRBJ1-3, is SAVISQKPSRDICQRGTSLTIQCQVDSQVTMMFWYRQQPGQSLTLIATANQGSEATYESGFVIDKFPISRPNLTFSTLTVSNMSPEDSSIYLCSASPGLSGNTIYFGEGSWLTVV.

A few counts support this clone. V gene TRBV6-8 combines with J gene TRBJ1-1; TRBD1 is a possible D gene (5 bases). Germline loops: CDR1 MNHGY, CDR2 SAAAGT. The CDR3 is 16 amino acids. V was shortened by 6 bases and J by 11 bases, with 28 bases between the two germline ends. The CDR3 sequence is CASREYWGSGDYGAFF. In DNA, the CDR3 is TGTGCCAGCAGGGAGTACTGGGGCTCGGGAGACTACGGCGCTTTCTTT.

The rearrangement joins TRBV2 to TRBJ1-5; D may be TRBD1 (5 bases). V was trimmed by 4 bases and J by 6 bases, leaving 13 bases between them. Germline V lookup: CDR1 SNHLY, CDR2 FYNNEI. This CDR3 is 14 amino acids long. CDR3 protein: CASSVKAGTQPQHF. DNA of the CDR3: TGTGCCAGCAGTGTCAAGGCAGGGACTCAGCCCCAGCATTTT. The entire variable domain, with the rest obtained from reference TRBV2 and TRBJ1-5, is as follows: EPEVTQTPSHQVTQMGQEVILRCVPISNHLYFYWYRQILGQKVEFLVSFYNNEISEKSEIFDDQFSVERPDGSNFTLKIRSTKLEDSAMYFCASSVKAGTQPQHFGDGTRLSIL.

The rearrangement uses TRBV29-1 and TRBJ1-2; D not resolved. Trimming pared 3 bases from V and 1 base from J, leaving 12 bases between. Germline assignment: CDR1 SQVTM and CDR2 ANQGSEA. The length of the CDR3 is 14 residues. CDR3 nucleotide sequence: TGCAGCGTTGACGCCGGGGTTCTTAACTATGGCTACACCTTC. It specifies CSVDAGVLNYGYTF.

This clone was found a few times. This chain uses TRBV6-8 with TRBJ1-2, with D possibly being TRBD1 (5 bases). The CDR3 extends over 15 amino acids. The germline CDR1 and CDR2 sequences are MNHGY and SAAAGT. V was clipped by 10 bases and J by 4 bases, with 22 bases between them. The CDR3 sequence is CAIRRVGRGVYGYTF. CDR3 sequence (DNA): TGTGCCATCAGGAGGGTAGGGAGGGGAGTCTATGGCTACACCTTC.